This T cell receptor (beta chain) appears in the sequencing data of a study of cytotoxic CD8 clonotypes in ibrutinib-treated CLL. Germline V CDR1 and CDR2: SSHAT, FNYEAQ (reference sequence). V shed 1 base, J shed 6 bases, and the junction held 16 bases outside the gene matches. The CDR3 is made up of 18 amino acids. Sequencing was performed with immunoSEQ multiplex PCR; in TCRdb, only in-frame clones are kept and a portion is missing. This sample has around 300,000 clones, with around four fifths found just once. This receptor was taken from a human donor with chronic lymphocytic leukemia. This rearrangement joins TRBV7-7 to TRBJ2-3, with 7 bases matching TRBD2. This material consisted of PBMCs, taken before ibrutinib treatment. CDR3 loop: CASSLEGWSGGPFDTQYF. CDR3 bases: TGTGCCAGCAGCTTAGAGGGCTGGTCGGGAGGACCGTTCGATACGCAGTATTTT.